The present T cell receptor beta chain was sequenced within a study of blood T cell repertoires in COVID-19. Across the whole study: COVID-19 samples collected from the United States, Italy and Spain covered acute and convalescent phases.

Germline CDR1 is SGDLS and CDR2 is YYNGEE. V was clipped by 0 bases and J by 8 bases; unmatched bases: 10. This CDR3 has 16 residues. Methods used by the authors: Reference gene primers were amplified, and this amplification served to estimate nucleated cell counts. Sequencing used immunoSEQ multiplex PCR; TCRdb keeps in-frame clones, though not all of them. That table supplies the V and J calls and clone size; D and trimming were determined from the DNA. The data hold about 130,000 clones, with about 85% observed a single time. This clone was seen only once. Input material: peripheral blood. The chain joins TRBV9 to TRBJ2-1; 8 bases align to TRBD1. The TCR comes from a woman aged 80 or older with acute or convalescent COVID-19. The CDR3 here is CASSVGWAGGSDEQFF. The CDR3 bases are TGTGCCAGCAGCGTAGGATGGGCAGGGGGCTCCGATGAGCAGTTCTTC.